This is a list of T cell receptor beta chains from one sample in a study of blood T cell repertoires in COVID-19. TCRdb keeps only in-frame clones here, not all; method: immunoSEQ multiplex PCR. Seen here are some 47,000 clones, about nine tenths observed once, and the top ten hold under 6.5%. The sample was peripheral blood. These receptor sequences come from a man aged 70-80 years with acute or convalescent COVID-19. Both conserved end residues are part of each CDR3. The D gene is left open where the match is weak. Clone size is given for some rows only: seen once, a few or many times, or a class if the clone is expanded.

v_gene	d_gene	abundance	j_gene	CDR3aa	CDR3nt
TRBV7-2	.	once	TRBJ1-3	CASSLGTAGNTIYF	TGTGCCAGCAGCTTAGGGACAGCGGGAAACACCATATATTTT
TRBV10-3	.	.	TRBJ2-2	CAIKQEGELFF	TGTGCCATCAAACAGGAGGGGGAGCTGTTTTTT
TRBV12-3/TRBV12-4	.	.	TRBJ1-1	CASRPLRSTEAFF	TGTGCCAGCAGACCTCTCAGGTCCACTGAAGCTTTCTTT
TRBV3-1/TRBV3-2	TRBD1	.	TRBJ1-2	CASSHLPGTGSYGYTF	TGTGCCAGCAGCCACCTTCCCGGGACAGGGTCCTATGGCTACACCTTC
TRBV19	.	.	TRBJ2-1	CASSIAVGLASYNEQFF	TGTGCCAGTAGTATAGCGGTAGGGCTAGCCTCCTACAATGAGCAGTTCTTC
TRBV5-6	.	.	TRBJ1-5	CASSLAGSNQPQHF	TGTGCCAGCAGCTTGGCCGGTAGCAATCAGCCCCAGCATTTT
TRBV2	.	.	TRBJ1-1	CASSAQASRNTEAFF	TGTGCCAGCAGTGCGCAGGCCAGCCGGAACACTGAAGCTTTCTTT
TRBV18	.	.	TRBJ1-1	CASSPPLYTEAFF	TGTGCCAGCTCACCACCCCTTTACACTGAAGCTTTCTTT
TRBV4-3	TRBD1	.	TRBJ2-3	CASSRSQGADTQYF	TGCGCCAGCAGCCGAAGCCAGGGGGCGGATACGCAGTATTTT
TRBV5-1	.	.	TRBJ1-3	CASSSPGSGNTIYF	TGCGCCAGCAGCTCTCCCGGTAGTGGAAACACCATATATTTT
TRBV4-1	.	.	TRBJ1-3	CASSPHRLGENTIYF	TGCGCCAGCAGCCCCCACAGGCTTGGGGAAAACACCATATATTTT
TRBV5-8	TRBD2	.	TRBJ2-1	CASSRTSDNEQFF	TGTGCCAGCAGCAGGACTAGCGACAATGAGCAGTTCTTC
TRBV7-2	TRBD1	once	TRBJ2-7	CASSMTGFWQYF	TGTGCCAGCAGCATGACAGGGTTTTGGCAGTACTTC
TRBV28	.	.	TRBJ1-6	CASSNRLRVLGEVLGNSPLHF	TGTGCCAGCAGCAACCGACTCAGGGTTCTTGGTGAAGTTTTGGGTAATTCACCCCTCCACTTT
TRBV5-1	TRBD2	.	TRBJ2-6	CASSLAFRTSGGDGANVLTF	TGCGCCAGCAGCTTGGCCTTTCGCACTAGCGGGGGGGATGGGGCCAACGTCCTGACTTTC
TRBV3-1/TRBV3-2	.	.	TRBJ2-3	CASSPPGIRTDTQYF	TGTGCCAGCAGCCCCCCCGGGATTCGCACAGATACGCAGTATTTT
TRBV19	TRBD2	.	TRBJ2-1	CASSIRTSGVNEQFF	TGTGCCAGTAGTATCCGGACTAGCGGGGTCAATGAGCAGTTCTTC
TRBV4-2	.	.	TRBJ2-1	CASSQAGEYFNNEQFF	TGTGCCAGCAGCCAAGCGGGGGAGTATTTCAACAATGAGCAGTTCTTC
TRBV19	TRBD1	.	TRBJ2-1	CASSAINRGSYNEQFF	TGTGCCAGTAGTGCCATAAACAGGGGTTCCTACAATGAGCAGTTCTTC
TRBV5-1	.	.	TRBJ1-4	CASSLGQVATNEKLFF	TGCGCCAGCAGCTTGGGTCAGGTAGCAACTAATGAAAAACTGTTTTTT
TRBV19	TRBD2	.	TRBJ2-5	CASSPSGGTWGETQYF	TGTGCCAGTAGCCCTAGCGGGGGTACTTGGGGGGAGACCCAGTACTTC
TRBV7-6	TRBD1	.	TRBJ1-4	CASSSSGREGAEKLFF	TGTGCCAGCAGCTCCTCCGGGCGTGAGGGGGCTGAAAAACTGTTTTTT
TRBV5-1	TRBD1	.	TRBJ1-1	CASSARQGGATEAFF	TGCGCCAGCAGCGCGCGACAGGGTGGGGCCACTGAAGCTTTCTTT
TRBV11-2	TRBD1	.	TRBJ1-2	CASSFAGTGATAGYTF	TGTGCCAGCAGCTTCGCCGGGACAGGGGCCACAGCCGGCTACACCTTC